This T cell receptor beta chain was identified during a study of blood T cell repertoires in COVID-19. In the study overall: T cells, B-cell-depleted T cells, or PBMCs supplied cDNA or gDNA.

The J segment lost 1 base and the V segment lost 3 bases, leaving 15 bases of the junction unmatched. The germline V gene encodes CDR1 LNHDA and CDR2 SQIVND (reference sequence). The CDR3 loop spans 18 amino acids. Authors' data handling: Quantification of nucleated cells was approximated via reference gene primer amplification. Profiled with immunoSEQ multiplex PCR; TCRdb holds only in-frame clones, not every one. The DNA was the basis for D and trimming; V, J and clone size are from that table. In the table there are 150,000 to 200,000 clones, around nine tenths of which are singletons. This chain links TRBV19 with TRBJ2-7; TRBD1 matches 7 bases. Material: peripheral blood. The origin of this receptor is a man in his 70s with active or convalescent COVID-19. CDR3 in amino acids: CASSIRRRTGDVSYEQYF. In DNA form, the CDR3 reads TGTGCCAGTAGTATTCGAAGGCGGACAGGCGACGTATCCTACGAGCAGTACTTC.